The 19 T cell receptor beta chains below come from one sample, sequenced in a study of OX40 agonist ivuxolimab in advanced cancers. The assay was immunoSEQ multiplex PCR, and TCRdb's table has in-frame clones only and misses some. The sample lists 50,000 to 65,000 clones; about 90% were seen once. Sequencing used CD4+ or CD8+ T cells sorted from blood, obtained in a trial of the OX40 agonist ivuxolimab. These receptors originate from an adult with an advanced solid tumor such as melanoma, head and neck, liver or kidney cancer.

In its sample, this clone was seen a few times. The chain joins TRBV6-5 to TRBJ1-2; D uncertain. Trimming pared 5 bases from V and 7 bases from J, leaving 5 bases between. Germline-derived CDR1 and CDR2 are MNHEY and SVGAGI. CDR3 length: 10 amino acids. The CDR3 DNA sequence: TGTGCCAGCAGTGAAGTTGGCTACACCTTC. Translation: CASSEVGYTF.

This clone has just one count. The chain has TRBV6-1 and TRBJ2-1; 8 bases are shared with TRBD1. V gave up 3 bases and J gave up 8 bases; unmatched junction bases: 3. Germline V gene sequence: CDR1 MNHNS, CDR2 SASEGT. This CDR3 is 13 amino acids long. CDR3: CASSEVTGDEQFF. The DNA for the CDR3 is TGTGCCAGCAGTGAGGTGACAGGGGATGAGCAGTTCTTC.

The chain uses TRBV5-6 and TRBJ2-5; 7 bases align to TRBD2. CDR1 is SGHDT and CDR2 is YYEEEE in the germline V gene. The CDR3 sequence is 15 residues long. After removal of 7 bases from V and 5 bases from J, the junction contained 14 bases not matched to a gene. CDR3 bases: TGTGCCAGCCGAAGAGGAGCGGGGTTAGGGGAGACCCAGTACTTC. Translation gives CASRRGAGLGETQYF.

The CDR3 region has the DNA TGTGCCAGCAGTTCGGCGGGGGGAACGCAGTATTTT. This encodes CASSSAGGTQYF. The genes are TRBV27 and TRBJ2-3; 8 bases agree with TRBD2. Per the germline V gene, CDR1 is MNHEY and CDR2 is SMNVEV (reference sequence). This CDR3 region has 12 residues. V shed 4 bases and J 9 bases; nucleotides not matched to a gene: 3.

The chain couples TRBV6-5 to TRBJ1-1; tentative D call: TRBD1 (5 bases). Germline V lookup: CDR1 MNHEY, CDR2 SVGAGI. The V gene lost 0 bases and the J gene lost 4 bases, with 9 bases spanning the gap. The CDR3 loop spans 14 amino acids. The CDR3 reads CASSYSGVATEAFF. The CDR3 nucleotides are TGTGCCAGCAGTTACTCAGGGGTTGCCACTGAAGCTTTCTTT.

J is TRBJ1-1 and V is TRBV6-1, with 8 bases lining up with TRBD1. CDR1 is MNHNS and CDR2 is SASEGT in the germline V gene. The CDR3 is 13 residues long. With V trimmed by 6 bases and J by 2 bases, 2 bases remained unmatched. The DNA for the CDR3 is TGTGCCAGCAGGGCAGGGGGCAACACTGAAGCTTTCTTT. Translation: CASRAGGNTEAFF.

The genes are TRBV15 and TRBJ1-2, with unresolved D. Trimming left V 0 bases short and J 8 bases short, with 10 bases between. Germline V lookup: CDR1 LNHNV, CDR2 YYDKDF (reference sequence). The CDR3 totals 13 residues. DNA for the CDR3: TGTGCCACCAGCAGAGATCGGGCAGGCGGCTACACCTTC. Residues: CATSRDRAGGYTF.

The rearrangement links TRBV7-2 to TRBJ2-2; 8 bases line up with TRBD2. The CDR3 is made up of 16 amino acids. V lost 4 bases to trimming and J lost 7 bases; unmatched junction nucleotides: 11. CDR1 is SGHTA and CDR2 is FQGNSA in the germline V gene. In nucleotides, the CDR3 is TGTGCCAGCAGCTCTCTCGGGACTAGGGTAGTCGGGGAGCTGTTTTTT. Protein sequence: CASSSLGTRVVGELFF. Full variable domain (missing parts from reference TRBV7-2 and TRBJ2-2): GAGVSQSPSNKVTEKGKDVELRCDPISGHTALYWYRQSLGQGLEFLIYFQGNSAPDKSGLPSDRFSAERTGGSVSTLTIQRTQQEDSAVYLCASSSLGTRVVGELFFGEGSRLTVL.

The chain combines TRBV5-4 with TRBJ1-4; possible D gene TRBD1, 6 bases. V lost 4 bases to trimming and J lost 4 bases, with 8 bases between them. This CDR3 is built from 13 residues. Germline CDR1 is SGHNT and CDR2 is YYREEE (reference sequence). The CDR3 spells CASSRDNNEKLFF. The CDR3 coding sequence is TGTGCCAGCAGCCGGGACAATAATGAAAAACTGTTTTTT. Full variable domain (outside the CDR3, taken from reference TRBV5-4 and TRBJ1-4): ETGVTQSPTHLIKTRGQQVTLRCSSQSGHNTVSWYQQALGQGPQFIFQYYREEENGRGNFPPRFSGLQFPNYSSELNVNALELDDSALYLCASSRDNNEKLFFGSGTQLSVL.

This rearrangement joins TRBV29-1 to TRBJ1-2; D may be TRBD1 (5 bases). The CDR3 extends over 11 amino acids. Trimming removed 6 bases at V and 7 bases at J, with 12 bases between. Per germline, CDR1 SQVTM and CDR2 ANQGSEA. CDR3 sequence: CSVGSGSGYTF. The DNA of the CDR3 is TGCAGCGTGGGATCAGGGAGTGGCTACACCTTC.

This clone came up once. CDR3 in DNA: TGCGCCAGCAGCCAAGAGACGGACAGCAACTATGGCTACACCTTC. As protein: CASSQETDSNYGYTF. The chain has TRBV4-1 and TRBJ1-2, with a weak D call TRBD1 (6 bases). Germline-derived CDR1 and CDR2 are MGHRA and YSYEKL. V was cut by 0 bases and J by 2 bases, with 10 bases left in between. CDR3 length: 15 amino acids.

This clone was recorded a few times. This sequence joins TRBV18 and TRBJ2-5; D gene unclear. There are 15 residues in the CDR3. Per germline, CDR1 KGHSH and CDR2 LQKENI. Trimming took off 3 bases at V and 2 bases at J, with 13 bases between the two ends. The CDR3 region is CASSPNVIPQETQYF. In DNA, the CDR3 is TGTGCCAGCTCACCGAACGTAATACCGCAAGAGACCCAGTACTTC.

In this sample, this clone turned up a few times. The rearrangement joins TRBV5-4 to TRBJ2-7; no reliable D call. Germline CDR1 SGHNT, CDR2 YYREEE (reference sequence). V was trimmed by 4 bases and J by 5 bases, leaving 13 bases between them. The CDR3 has 13 amino acids. CDR3 sequence reads: CASSVGGPNEQYF. The DNA for the CDR3 is TGTGCCAGCAGCGTGGGTGGGCCCAACGAGCAGTACTTC. The variable domain in full, completed from reference TRBV5-4 and TRBJ2-7, reads ETGVTQSPTHLIKTRGQQVTLRCSSQSGHNTVSWYQQALGQGPQFIFQYYREEENGRGNFPPRFSGLQFPNYSSELNVNALELDDSALYLCASSVGGPNEQYFGPGTRLTVT.

The CDR3 spells CASSLDWSNSPLHF. CDR3 DNA sequence: TGTGCCAGCAGCTTAGATTGGTCCAATTCACCCCTCCACTTT. The genes are TRBV11-2 and TRBJ1-6; D uncertain. V was shortened by 0 bases and J by 7 bases, with 7 bases between the two germline ends. Per germline, CDR1 SGHAT and CDR2 FQNNGV. This CDR3 comprises 14 residues. The full variable domain, completed using reference TRBV11-2 and TRBJ1-6, is EAGVAQSPRYKIIEKRQSVAFWCNPISGHATLYWYQQILGQGPKLLIQFQNNGVVDDSQLPKDRFSAERLKGVDSTLKIQPAKLEDSAVYLCASSLDWSNSPLHFGNGTRLTVT.

The rearrangement joins TRBV29-1 to TRBJ2-3; D is undetermined. Germline CDR1 and CDR2: SQVTM and ANQGSEA. There are 12 residues in the CDR3. Trimming cost V 3 bases and J 0 bases, with 4 bases left between them. The CDR3 coding sequence is TGCAGCGTTGAGGACAGCACAGATACGCAGTATTTT. Residues: CSVEDSTDTQYF.

This clone was seen more than once but under ten times. The genes are TRBV10-3 and TRBJ2-7; 7 nucleotides match TRBD1. The ends lost 2 bases at V and 5 bases at J; junction bases unmatched: 3. The CDR3 is made up of 13 amino acids. CDR1 and CDR2 from the germline V gene are ENHRY and SYGVKD. The CDR3 DNA sequence: TGTGCCATCAGTGAGGGACAGGCCAACGAGCAGTACTTC. It is translated as CAISEGQANEQYF.

CDR3 coding DNA: TGTGCCAGCAGCTCGGGAACGGGACTAGGGGTACCCTACGAGCAGTACTTC. The encoded protein is CASSSGTGLGVPYEQYF. V usage is TRBV5-6 and J usage is TRBJ2-7; 8 positions agree with TRBD2. The CDR3 length is 17 residues. Germline V gene data show CDR1 as SGHDT and CDR2 as YYEEEE. The V gene end was trimmed by 3 bases and the J gene end by 2 bases; junction bases not matched to a gene: 13. Using reference TRBV5-6 and TRBJ2-7 for the parts outside the CDR3, the full variable domain is DAGVTQSPTHLIKTRGQQVTLRCSPKSGHDTVSWYQQALGQGPQFIFQYYEEEERQRGNFPDRFSGHQFPNYSSELNVNALLLGDSALYLCASSSGTGLGVPYEQYFGPGTRLTVT.

This clone was observed once. The gene calls are TRBV18 and TRBJ1-1, with 7 bases fitting TRBD1. Germline CDR1 is KGHSH and CDR2 is LQKENI. V trimming: 3 bases; J trimming: 4 bases; junction bases outside the gene matches: 2. This CDR3 is 13 amino acids long. CDR3 sequence reads: CASSPTGSTEAFF. The CDR3 coding sequence is TGTGCCAGCTCACCGACAGGGAGCACTGAAGCTTTCTTT. The complete variable domain, with remaining parts taken from reference TRBV18 and TRBJ1-1, reads NAGVMQNPRHLVRRRGQEARLRCSPMKGHSHVYWYRQLPEEGLKFMVYLQKENIIDESGMPKERFSAEFPKEGPSILRIQQVVRGDSAAYFCASSPTGSTEAFFGQGTRLTVV.

The chain joins TRBV19 to TRBJ1-5, with D maybe TRBD1 (5 bases). V shed 5 bases and J shed 7 bases, with 9 bases lying between them. This CDR3 is built from 12 residues. CDR1 and CDR2 (germline): LNHDA, SQIVND (reference sequence). The CDR3 here is CASSAREQPQHF. Here the CDR3 DNA reads TGTGCCAGTAGTGCCAGGGAACAGCCCCAGCATTTT.